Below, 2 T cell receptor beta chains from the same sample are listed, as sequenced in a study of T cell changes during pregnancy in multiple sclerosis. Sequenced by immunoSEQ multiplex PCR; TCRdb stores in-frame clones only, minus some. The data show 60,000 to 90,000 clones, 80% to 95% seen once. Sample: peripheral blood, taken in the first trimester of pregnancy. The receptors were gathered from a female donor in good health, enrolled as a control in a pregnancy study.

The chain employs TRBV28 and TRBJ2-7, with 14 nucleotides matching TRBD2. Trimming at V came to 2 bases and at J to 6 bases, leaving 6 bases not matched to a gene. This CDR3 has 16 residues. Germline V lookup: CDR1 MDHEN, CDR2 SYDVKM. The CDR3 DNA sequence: TGTGCCAGCAGTTTACCGGGGACTAGCGGGAGCAGCGAGCAGTACTTC. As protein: CASSLPGTSGSSEQYF.

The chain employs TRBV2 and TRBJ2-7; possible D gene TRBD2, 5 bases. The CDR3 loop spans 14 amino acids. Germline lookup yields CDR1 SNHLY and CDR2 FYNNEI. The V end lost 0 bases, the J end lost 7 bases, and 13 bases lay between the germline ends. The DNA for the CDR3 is TGTGCCAGCAGTGAAGCTGCTCAGCGAGGGGAGCAGTACTTC. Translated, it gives CASSEAAQRGEQYF.